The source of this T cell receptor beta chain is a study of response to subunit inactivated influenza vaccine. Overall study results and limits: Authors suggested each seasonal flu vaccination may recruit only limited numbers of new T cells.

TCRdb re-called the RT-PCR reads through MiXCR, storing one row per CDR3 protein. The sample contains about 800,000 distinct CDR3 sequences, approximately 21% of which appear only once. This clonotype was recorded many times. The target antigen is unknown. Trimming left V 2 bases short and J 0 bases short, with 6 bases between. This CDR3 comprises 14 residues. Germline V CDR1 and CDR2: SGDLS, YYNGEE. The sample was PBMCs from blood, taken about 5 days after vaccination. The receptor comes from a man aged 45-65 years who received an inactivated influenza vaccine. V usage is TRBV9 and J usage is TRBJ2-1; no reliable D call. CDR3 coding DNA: TGTGCCAGCAGCGTCACAAGCTCCTACAATGAGCAGTTCTTC. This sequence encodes CASSVTSSYNEQFF.